The T cell receptor (beta chain) under discussion was sequenced for a study of neurological immune-mediated disorders. Points from the study as a whole: No CDR3 amino acid sequences recurred among expanded clones across subjects, suggesting private repertoires in all groups.

This CDR3 is 16 amino acids long. Germline CDR1 SGHTA, CDR2 FQGNSA. The junction had 6 bases not matched to a gene; V was cut back by 4 bases and J by 1 base. cDNA was made by 5'RACE with 10-nucleotide random UMIs. Over 190 million TCR-beta sequences from 15-18 subjects came out of each sequencing run. TCRdb re-called the 5' RACE reads through MiXCR, storing one row per CDR3 protein. There are more than 20,000 distinct CDR3 sequences in the sample; roughly 13% occur only once, and around 16% lies in the top ten. A total of 2 million PBMCs stored at -80 degrees C provided the unsorted libraries. A word on this clonotype: The target antigen is unknown. This may be a read error: a much more frequent sequence differs by one nucleotide.

Material for sequencing was PBMCs. This TCR was recovered from a woman aged 40 to 50 with HTLV-1-associated myelopathy (HAM/TSP). J is TRBJ2-2 and V is TRBV7-2, with 7 bases identical to TRBD2. The CDR3 bases are TGTGCCAGCAGCTCCCTTGGGGGGGTGAACACCGGGGAGCTGTTTTTT. Translating it yields CASSSLGGVNTGELFF.